The entry that follows covers one T cell receptor (beta chain) sequence. As yet, its antigen is unknown. The data are from a study of T cell responses to AZD1222 COVID-19 vaccine. Broader study findings: Unmutated variant regions reportedly attract nearly half of all spike-specific TCRs. The study sampled repertoires only after the peak T cell response. Vaccine-associated CD4 TCRs ranged over spike, dominating at 160-218 and 743-854.

From germline, CDR1 is SGDLS and CDR2 YYNGEE. CDR3 length equals 16 residues. V lost 2 bases and J lost 0; bases outside the gene matches: 7. TCRdb's copy holds only in-frame clones and misses some; the assay was immunoSEQ multiplex PCR. The sample consists of about 140,000 clones, 65% to 90% of them appearing once. The material was peripheral blood, obtained 28 days after the second dose of the MenACWY control vaccine. The V gene is TRBV9, the J gene TRBJ1-1; 7 nucleotides match TRBD1. This TCR was sampled from an adult who received the MenACWY meningococcal vaccine as a control. CDR3 residues: CASSVQTGRMNTEAFF. The CDR3 nucleotides read TGTGCCAGCAGCGTCCAGACAGGGCGGATGAACACTGAAGCTTTCTTT.